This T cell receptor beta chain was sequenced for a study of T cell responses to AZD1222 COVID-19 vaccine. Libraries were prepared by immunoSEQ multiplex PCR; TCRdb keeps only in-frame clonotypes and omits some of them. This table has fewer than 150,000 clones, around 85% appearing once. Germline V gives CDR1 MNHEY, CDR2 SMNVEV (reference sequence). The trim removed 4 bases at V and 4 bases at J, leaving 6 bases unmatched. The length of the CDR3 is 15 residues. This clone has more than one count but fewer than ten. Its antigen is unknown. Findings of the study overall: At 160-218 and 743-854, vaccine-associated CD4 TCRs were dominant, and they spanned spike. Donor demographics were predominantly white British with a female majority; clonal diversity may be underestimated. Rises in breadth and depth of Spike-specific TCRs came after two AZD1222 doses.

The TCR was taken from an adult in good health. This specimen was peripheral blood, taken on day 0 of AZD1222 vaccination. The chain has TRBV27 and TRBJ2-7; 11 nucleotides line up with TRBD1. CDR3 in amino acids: CASSSTGTGGYEQYF. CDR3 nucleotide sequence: TGTGCCAGCAGTTCCACCGGGACAGGGGGGTACGAGCAGTACTTC.